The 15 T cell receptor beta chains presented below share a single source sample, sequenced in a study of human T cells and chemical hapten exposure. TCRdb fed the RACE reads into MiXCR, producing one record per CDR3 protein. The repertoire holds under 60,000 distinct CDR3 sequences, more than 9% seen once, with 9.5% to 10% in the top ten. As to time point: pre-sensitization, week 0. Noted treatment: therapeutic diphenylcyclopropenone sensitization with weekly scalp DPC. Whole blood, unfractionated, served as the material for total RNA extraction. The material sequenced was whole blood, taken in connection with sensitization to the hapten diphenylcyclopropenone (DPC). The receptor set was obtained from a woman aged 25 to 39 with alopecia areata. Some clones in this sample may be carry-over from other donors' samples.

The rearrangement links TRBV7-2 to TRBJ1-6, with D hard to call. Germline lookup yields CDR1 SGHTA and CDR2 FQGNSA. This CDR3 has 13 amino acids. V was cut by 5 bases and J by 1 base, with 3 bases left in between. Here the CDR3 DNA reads TGTGCCAGCAGCGTGTCCTATAATTCACCCCTCCACTTT. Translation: CASSVSYNSPLHF.

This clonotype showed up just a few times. This CDR3 is CASSLAGSGNTIYF. In DNA, the CDR3 is TGTGCCAGCAGCTTAGCAGGATCTGGAAACACCATATATTTT. The rearrangement uses TRBV7-8 and TRBJ1-3; D is uncertain. CDR1 and CDR2 from the germline V gene are SGHVS and FQNEAQ. V lost 0 bases and J 1 base, leaving 4 bases between the germline ends. The CDR3 contains 14 residues.

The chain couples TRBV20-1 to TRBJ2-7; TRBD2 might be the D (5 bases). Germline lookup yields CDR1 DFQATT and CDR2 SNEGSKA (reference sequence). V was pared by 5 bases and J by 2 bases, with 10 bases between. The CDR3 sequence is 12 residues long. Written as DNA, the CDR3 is TGCAGTGCTTATCGGGGTACCTACGAGCAGTACTTC. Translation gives CSAYRGTYEQYF.

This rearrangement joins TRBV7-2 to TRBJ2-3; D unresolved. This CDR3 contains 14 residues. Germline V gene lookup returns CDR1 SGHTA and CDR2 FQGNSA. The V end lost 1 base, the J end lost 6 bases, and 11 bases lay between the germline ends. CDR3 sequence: CASSLVPPGDTQYF. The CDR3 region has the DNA TGTGCCAGCAGCTTAGTCCCCCCCGGGGATACGCAGTATTTT.

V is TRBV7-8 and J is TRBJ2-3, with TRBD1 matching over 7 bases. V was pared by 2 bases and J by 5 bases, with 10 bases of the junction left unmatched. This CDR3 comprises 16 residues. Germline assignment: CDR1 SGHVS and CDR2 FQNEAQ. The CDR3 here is CASSLFQDRAIDTQYF. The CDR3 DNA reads TGTGCCAGCAGCTTATTTCAAGACAGGGCTATAGATACGCAGTATTTT.

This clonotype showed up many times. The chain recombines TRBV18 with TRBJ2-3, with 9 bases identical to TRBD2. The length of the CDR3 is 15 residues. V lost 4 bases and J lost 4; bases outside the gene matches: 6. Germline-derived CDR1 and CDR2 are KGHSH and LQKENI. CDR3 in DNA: TGTGCCAGCTCACTGATTAGCGGGGGAGCAGATACGCAGTATTTT. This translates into CASSLISGGADTQYF. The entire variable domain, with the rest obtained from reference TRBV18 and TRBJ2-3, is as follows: NAGVMQNPRHLVRRRGQEARLRCSPMKGHSHVYWYRQLPEEGLKFMVYLQKENIIDESGMPKERFSAEFPKEGPSILRIQQVVRGDSAAYFCASSLISGGADTQYFGPGTRLTVL.

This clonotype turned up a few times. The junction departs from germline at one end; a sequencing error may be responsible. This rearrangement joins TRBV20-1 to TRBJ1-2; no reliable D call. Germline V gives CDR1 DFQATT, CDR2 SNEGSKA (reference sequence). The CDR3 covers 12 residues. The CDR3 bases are TGCAGTGCTAGATTTGGAAGCAATGGCTACAACTTC. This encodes CSARFGSNGYNF.

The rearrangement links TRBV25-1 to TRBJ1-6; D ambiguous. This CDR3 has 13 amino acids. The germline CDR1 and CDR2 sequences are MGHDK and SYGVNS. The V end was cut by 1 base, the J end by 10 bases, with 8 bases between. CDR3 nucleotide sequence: TGTGCCAGCAGTGAATTTCGAGGCTCACCCCTCCACTTT. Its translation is CASSEFRGSPLHF. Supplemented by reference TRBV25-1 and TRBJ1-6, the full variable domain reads EADIYQTPRYLVIGTGKKITLECSQTMGHDKMYWYQQDPGMELHLIHYSYGVNSTEKGDLSSESTVSRIRTEHFPLTLESARPSHTSQYLCASSEFRGSPLHFGNGTRLTVT.

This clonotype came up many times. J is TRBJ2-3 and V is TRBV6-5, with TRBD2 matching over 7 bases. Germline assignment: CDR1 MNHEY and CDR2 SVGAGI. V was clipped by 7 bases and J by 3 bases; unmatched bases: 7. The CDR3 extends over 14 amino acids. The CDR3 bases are TGTGCCAGCACTAGCGGAGTATCAACAGATACGCAGTATTTT. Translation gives CASTSGVSTDTQYF.

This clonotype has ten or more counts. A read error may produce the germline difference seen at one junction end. Here the CDR3 reads CASSSETGRNYGYTF. DNA for the CDR3: TGTGCCAGCAGCTCGGAGACAGGGAGGAACTACGGCTACACCTTC. This chain connects TRBV5-4 to TRBJ1-2, with 7 bases aligning to TRBD1. CDR3 size: 15 residues. CDR1 and CDR2 (germline): SGHNT, YYREEE (reference sequence).

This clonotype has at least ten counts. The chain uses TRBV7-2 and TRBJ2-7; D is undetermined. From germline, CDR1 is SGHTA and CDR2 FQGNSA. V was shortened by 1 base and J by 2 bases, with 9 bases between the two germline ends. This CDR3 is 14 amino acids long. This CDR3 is CASSLEAAPYEQYF. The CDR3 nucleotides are TGTGCCAGCAGCTTAGAGGCAGCCCCCTACGAGCAGTACTTC.

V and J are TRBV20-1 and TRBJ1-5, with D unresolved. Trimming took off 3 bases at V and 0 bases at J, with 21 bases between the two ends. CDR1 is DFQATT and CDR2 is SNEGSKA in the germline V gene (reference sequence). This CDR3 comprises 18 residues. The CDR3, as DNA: TGCAGTGCTAGGATACCTTGGGATGCTGGGGATAGCAATCAGCCCCAGCATTTT. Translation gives CSARIPWDAGDSNQPQHF.

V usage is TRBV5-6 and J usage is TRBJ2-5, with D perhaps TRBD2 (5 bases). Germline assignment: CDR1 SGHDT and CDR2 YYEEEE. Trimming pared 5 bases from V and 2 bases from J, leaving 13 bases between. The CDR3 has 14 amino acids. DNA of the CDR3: TGTGCCAGCAGATCCGGGGTGGGTCAAGAGACCCAGTACTTC. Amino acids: CASRSGVGQETQYF.

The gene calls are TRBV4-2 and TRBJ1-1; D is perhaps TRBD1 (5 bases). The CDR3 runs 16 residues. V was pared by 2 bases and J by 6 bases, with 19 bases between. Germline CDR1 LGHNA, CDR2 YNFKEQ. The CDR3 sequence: CASSQLGQAGRSEAFF. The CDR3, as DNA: TGTGCCAGCAGCCAATTGGGTCAGGCAGGGCGGTCTGAAGCTTTCTTT.

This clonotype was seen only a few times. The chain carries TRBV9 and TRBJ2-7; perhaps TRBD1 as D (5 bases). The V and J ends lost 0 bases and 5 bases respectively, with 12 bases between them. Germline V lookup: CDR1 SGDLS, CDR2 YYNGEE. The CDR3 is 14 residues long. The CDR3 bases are TGTGCCAGCAGCGTAGGCCAGGGAACCCACGAGCAGTACTTC. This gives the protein CASSVGQGTHEQYF.